Below are 19 T cell receptor beta chains sequenced from a single sample in a study of blood T cell repertoires in COVID-19. Clones were read by immunoSEQ multiplex PCR, and TCRdb kept only the in-frame ones, dropping some. The sample lists 36,000 or so clones, just over 90% occurring once. Sequencing was performed on peripheral blood. The source is a human donor in a cohort sampled during active COVID-19.

This chain uses TRBV7-9 with TRBJ1-4; a weak D match, TRBD1 (5 bases). Trimming shortened V by 5 bases and J by 3 bases, and 16 bases separated the two germline ends. The CDR3 covers 16 residues. Germline CDR1 and CDR2: SEHNR and FQNEAQ (reference sequence). The CDR3 here is CASSPPRGGANEKLFF. The DNA of the CDR3 is TGTGCCAGCAGCCCCCCCCGGGGGGGGGCTAATGAAAAACTGTTTTTT.

The chain has TRBV19 and TRBJ2-7, with 8 bases identical to TRBD2. This CDR3 is built from 16 residues. CDR1 and CDR2 (germline): LNHDA, SQIVND (reference sequence). The V segment lost 0 bases and the J segment 0 bases; nucleotides outside the gene matches: 4. This chain's CDR3 is CASSIETSGNSYEQYF. The DNA for the CDR3 is TGTGCCAGTAGTATAGAAACTAGCGGAAACTCCTACGAGCAGTACTTC.

The rearrangement uses TRBV9 and TRBJ2-5; 8 bases align to TRBD1. The J segment lost 5 bases and the V segment lost 2 bases, leaving 5 bases of the junction unmatched. The CDR3 loop spans 14 amino acids. Germline V gene lookup returns CDR1 SGDLS and CDR2 YYNGEE. CDR3 in amino acids: CASSVRQGRETQYF. CDR3 nucleotides: TGTGCCAGCAGCGTCCGACAGGGGCGCGAGACCCAGTACTTC. Full variable domain (remainder filled in from reference TRBV9 and TRBJ2-5): DSGVTQTPKHLITATGQRVTLRCSPRSGDLSVYWYQQSLDQGLQFLIQYYNGEERAKGNILERFSAQQFPDLHSELNLSSLELGDSALYFCASSVRQGRETQYFGPGTRLLVL.

The gene calls are TRBV5-1 and TRBJ1-6; 7 bases align to TRBD1. V shed 0 bases and J 7 bases; nucleotides not matched to a gene: 4. The CDR3 contains 15 residues. Per germline, CDR1 SGHRS and CDR2 YFSETQ. The CDR3 nucleotides are TGCGCCAGCAGCTTGGCTGACAGGGAAAATTCACCCCTCCACTTT. It codes for CASSLADRENSPLHF.

This rearrangement joins TRBV27 to TRBJ1-6, with D unresolved. Trimming left V 0 bases short and J 15 bases short, with 15 bases between. The CDR3 contains 14 residues. Germline-derived CDR1 and CDR2 are MNHEY and SMNVEV (reference sequence). The CDR3 DNA sequence: TGTGCCAGCAGTTTATCGGACCGGAGGGCACACCTCCACTTT. Protein: CASSLSDRRAHLHF.

V and J are TRBV5-1 and TRBJ2-7; D may be TRBD2 (6 bases). This CDR3 contains 15 residues. V lost 2 bases to trimming and J lost 3 bases, with 15 bases between them. Germline V gene sequence: CDR1 SGHRS, CDR2 YFSETQ. In DNA form, the CDR3 reads TGCGCCAGCAGCTTAGGAGGGAACAGCAACTACGAGCAGTACTTC. This sequence encodes CASSLGGNSNYEQYF. The whole variable domain, remainder taken from reference TRBV5-1 and TRBJ2-7, is KAGVTQTPRYLIKTRGQQVTLSCSPISGHRSVSWYQQTPGQGLQFLFEYFSETQRNKGNFPGRFSGRQFSNSRSEMNVSTLELGDSALYLCASSLGGNSNYEQYFGPGTRLTVT.

This sequence joins TRBV28 and TRBJ2-7; 8 bases are shared with TRBD2. This CDR3 has 13 residues. J was trimmed by 3 bases and V by 8 bases; bases with no gene match: 6. Germline V CDR1 and CDR2: MDHEN, SYDVKM. This CDR3 is CASSGLAGYEQYF. The CDR3 bases are TGTGCCAGCTCTGGCCTAGCGGGCTACGAGCAGTACTTC.

This clone appeared a few times. The J gene is TRBJ2-3, the V gene TRBV7-9, with a weak D call TRBD1 (6 bases). This CDR3 has 14 residues. The V end lost 6 bases, the J end lost 0 bases, and 10 bases lay between the germline ends. Germline CDR1 is SEHNR and CDR2 is FQNEAQ (reference sequence). CDR3 DNA sequence: TGTGCCAGCAGTTTACAGGGCAGCACAGATACGCAGTATTTT. It is translated as CASSLQGSTDTQYF.

The chain recombines TRBV7-9 with TRBJ1-5, with 10 bases identical to TRBD1. The CDR3 is 14 amino acids. The V gene end was trimmed by 5 bases and the J gene end by 5 bases; junction bases not matched to a gene: 3. Germline-derived CDR1 and CDR2 are SEHNR and FQNEAQ (reference sequence). The CDR3 loop reads CASSGGTGDQPQHF. CDR3 DNA: TGTGCCAGCAGCGGCGGGACAGGGGATCAGCCCCAGCATTTT. Variable domain in full (rest from reference TRBV7-9 and TRBJ1-5): DTGVSQNPRHKITKRGQNVTFRCDPISEHNRLYWYRQTLGQGPEFLTYFQNEAQLEKSRLLSDRFSAERPKGSFSTLEIQRTEQGDSAMYLCASSGGTGDQPQHFGDGTRLSIL.

This chain connects TRBV27 to TRBJ1-1; D call uncertain. Trimming left V 6 bases short and J 7 bases short, with 15 bases between. Germline-derived CDR1 and CDR2 are MNHEY and SMNVEV (reference sequence). The CDR3 loop spans 13 amino acids. CDR3 amino acids: CASSKLTVGEAFF. The CDR3 coding sequence is TGTGCCAGCAGCAAACTCACAGTGGGTGAAGCTTTCTTT.

This clone has just a few counts. V gene TRBV27 combines with J gene TRBJ2-7, with 8 bases identical to TRBD2. J lost 1 base, V lost 0 bases, and 5 bases had no gene match. Looked up from germline, CDR1 is MNHEY and CDR2 is SMNVEV (reference sequence). The CDR3 spans 16 residues. The CDR3 DNA reads TGTGCCAGCAGTTTATCGGGGAGCGGGAGTTCCTACGAGCAGTACTTC. Translation: CASSLSGSGSSYEQYF.

The chain is built from TRBV9 and TRBJ1-1; tentatively, D is TRBD1 (6 bases). This CDR3 has 15 residues. The V end lost 3 bases, the J end lost 4 bases, and 16 bases lay between the germline ends. Germline lookup yields CDR1 SGDLS and CDR2 YYNGEE. This CDR3 reads CASSGGAGDLTEAFF. CDR3 DNA: TGTGCCAGCAGCGGAGGAGCAGGGGACCTCACTGAAGCTTTCTTT.

This rearrangement joins TRBV28 to TRBJ2-3; 10 bases agree with TRBD2. Germline CDR1 MDHEN, CDR2 SYDVKM. V lost 4 bases to trimming and J lost 3 bases; unmatched junction nucleotides: 4. The CDR3 is 15 amino acids. The CDR3 bases are TGTGCCAGCAGTTCTAGCGGGAGTGGTACAGATACGCAGTATTTT. Translating gives CASSSSGSGTDTQYF.

The V and J genes are TRBV7-9 and TRBJ1-4; 7 positions match TRBD1. The CDR3 has 15 residues. Trimming removed 4 bases from V and 12 bases from J; junction bases left unmatched: 14. Germline V gives CDR1 SEHNR, CDR2 FQNEAQ (reference sequence). The CDR3 DNA reads as TGTGCCAGCAGCTCCTCGACAGGGCCGGGGGTGGAACTGTTTTTT. This encodes CASSSSTGPGVELFF.

The rearrangement uses TRBV15 and TRBJ2-7; D possibly corresponds to TRBD1 (6 bases). V lost 0 bases and J 0 bases, leaving 12 bases between the germline ends. The CDR3 loop spans 16 amino acids. The V gene's germline CDR1 is LNHNV and CDR2 YYDKDF (reference sequence). As DNA, the CDR3 is TGTGCCACCAGCAGAGATGAGGACAGCCCCTCCTACGAGCAGTACTTC. Residues: CATSRDEDSPSYEQYF.

The chain is built from TRBV24-1 and TRBJ2-3, with 8 positions matching TRBD2. Germline CDR1 and CDR2: KGHDR and SFDVKD. V was pared by 4 bases and J by 6 bases, with 8 bases of the junction left unmatched. The CDR3 has 15 amino acids. The CDR3 is CATSEAAGVKDTQYF. DNA for the CDR3: TGTGCCACCAGTGAGGCAGCGGGAGTGAAGGATACGCAGTATTTT.

This sequence joins TRBV18 and TRBJ2-4; a weak D match, TRBD1 (6 bases). The CDR3 sequence is 12 residues long. The germline V and J ends were trimmed by 5 bases and 8 bases, with 10 bases remaining between them. Looked up from germline, CDR1 is KGHSH and CDR2 is LQKENI. CDR3 protein: CASSSKGDIQYF. CDR3 DNA sequence: TGTGCCAGCTCATCGAAGGGGGACATTCAGTACTTC.

The chain uses TRBV9 and TRBJ1-2, with 7 positions matching TRBD1. V trimming: 4 bases; J trimming: 3 bases; junction bases outside the gene matches: 6. This CDR3 is built from 14 residues. Looked up from germline, CDR1 is SGDLS and CDR2 is YYNGEE. The CDR3 loop is CASSPNQGDYGYTF. The CDR3 DNA is TGTGCCAGCAGCCCAAACCAGGGGGACTATGGCTACACCTTC.

The table lists this clone with a count of one. V is TRBV5-6 and J is TRBJ2-1; tentatively, D is TRBD1 (5 bases). The germline CDR1 and CDR2 sequences are SGHDT and YYEEEE. The CDR3 has 16 residues. Trimming stripped 4 bases from V and 8 bases from J, with 22 bases between. CDR3 DNA sequence: TGTGCCAGCAGCGGGGCCCAGAAACTTCTGGGGCATGAGCAGTTCTTC. Amino acid sequence: CASSGAQKLLGHEQFF.